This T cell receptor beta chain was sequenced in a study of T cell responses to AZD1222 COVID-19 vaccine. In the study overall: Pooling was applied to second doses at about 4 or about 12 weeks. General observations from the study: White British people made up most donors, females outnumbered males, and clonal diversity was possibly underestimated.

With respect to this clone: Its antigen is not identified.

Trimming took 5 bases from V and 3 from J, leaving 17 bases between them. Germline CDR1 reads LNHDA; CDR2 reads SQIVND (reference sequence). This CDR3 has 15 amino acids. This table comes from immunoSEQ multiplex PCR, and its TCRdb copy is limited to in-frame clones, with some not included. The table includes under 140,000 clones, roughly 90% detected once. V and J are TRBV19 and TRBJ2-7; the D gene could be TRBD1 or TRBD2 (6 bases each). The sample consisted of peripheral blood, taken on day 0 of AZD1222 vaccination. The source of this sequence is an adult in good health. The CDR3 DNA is TGTGCCAGTAGTGTTATGGGGGGCCCGAACTACGAGCAGTACTTC. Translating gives CASSVMGGPNYEQYF. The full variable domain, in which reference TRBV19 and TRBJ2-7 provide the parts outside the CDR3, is DGGITQSPKYLFRKEGQNVTLSCEQNLNHDAMYWYRQDPGQGLRLIYYSQIVNDFQKGDIAEGYSVSREKKESFPLTVTSAQKNPTAFYLCASSVMGGPNYEQYFGPGTRLTVT.